The T cell receptor beta chain under discussion was sequenced for a study of blood T cells in healthy people across ages. The draw of peripheral blood yielded ten milliliters from each donor. The CDR3 contains 15 residues. Between the trimmed V and J ends, which lost 4 bases and 0 bases, there was a span of 11 bases. A second PCR, run for roughly 7 to 12 cycles, used a sample-barcoded 5' primer plus a J-beta primer mix. TCRdb fed the 5' RACE reads into MiXCR, producing one record per CDR3 protein. The sample holds roughly 700,000 distinct CDR3 sequences; roughly 25% are singletons and the top ten take under 9.5%. The same sample was also studied in work on T cells of mothers and their children. This second report adds: No T cell clones of persistent microchimeric origin were detected.

The sequence came from a boy aged 10-17 years in good health. The V gene is TRBV12-3 or TRBV12-4, the J gene TRBJ2-3; D gene uncertain. Sequences were obtained from blood. This CDR3 reads CASSSRAASTDTQYF. DNA for the CDR3: TGTGCCAGCAGTTCTCGCGCAGCTAGCACAGATACGCAGTATTTT.